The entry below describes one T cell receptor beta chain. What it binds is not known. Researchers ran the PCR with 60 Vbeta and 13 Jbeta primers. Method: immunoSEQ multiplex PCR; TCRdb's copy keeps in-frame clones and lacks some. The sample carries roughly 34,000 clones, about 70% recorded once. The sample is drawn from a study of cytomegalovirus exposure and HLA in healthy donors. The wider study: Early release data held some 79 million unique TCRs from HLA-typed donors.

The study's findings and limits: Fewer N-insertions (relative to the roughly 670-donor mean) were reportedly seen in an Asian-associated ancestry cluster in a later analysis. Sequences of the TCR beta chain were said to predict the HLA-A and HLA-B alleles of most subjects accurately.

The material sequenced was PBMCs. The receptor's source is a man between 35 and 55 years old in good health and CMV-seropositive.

For the CDR3, the DNA is TGTGCCAGCTGGGGACTAGCGGGGTCCTACGAGCAGTACTTC. Translated: CASWGLAGSYEQYF. V usage is TRBV6-5 and J usage is TRBJ2-7, with 13 nucleotides matching TRBD2. The CDR3 sequence is 14 residues long. The J segment lost 1 base and the V segment lost 8 bases, leaving 2 bases of the junction unmatched. CDR1 and CDR2 from the germline V gene are MNHEY and SVGAGI.